A selection of T cell receptor beta chains follows, all from one sample in a study of cytomegalovirus exposure and HLA in healthy donors. The table came from immunoSEQ multiplex PCR; TCRdb's copy has only in-frame clones and leaves some out. The sample has 50,000 to 80,000 clones; around 74% are singletons. Material for sequencing was PBMCs. Receptors were obtained from a male donor in good health and CMV-seropositive. CDR3s leave out the opening cysteine and the closing phenylalanine or tryptophan. The size entry is marked missing in some rows and otherwise reads once, few, many or a size class.

clone_size: NA; j_call: TRBJ2-2; v_call: TRBV7-2; cdr3_aa: ASSLWGRNTGELF
clone_size: few; j_call: TRBJ1-1; v_call: TRBV5-1; cdr3_aa: ASRTDAGTINTEAF
clone_size: few; j_call: TRBJ2-4; v_call: TRBV6-5; cdr3_aa: ASSYAGGLAKNIQY
clone_size: NA; j_call: TRBJ1-4; v_call: TRBV10-2; cdr3_aa: ASSESSQHATNEKLF
clone_size: few; j_call: TRBJ2-7; v_call: TRBV28; cdr3_aa: ASSFYNEQY
clone_size: NA; j_call: TRBJ2-7; v_call: TRBV5-6; cdr3_aa: ASSWSSGGATTYEQY
clone_size: NA; j_call: TRBJ2-5; v_call: TRBV6-6; cdr3_aa: ASRSLAGGRETQY
clone_size: NA; j_call: TRBJ1-6; v_call: TRBV4-1; cdr3_aa: ASSQDHGYNSPLH
clone_size: NA; j_call: TRBJ2-1; v_call: TRBV18; cdr3_aa: ASSRGTDYQGYNEQF
clone_size: NA; j_call: TRBJ1-1; v_call: TRBV25-1; cdr3_aa: ASSLAGGTEAF
clone_size: NA; j_call: TRBJ1-1; v_call: TRBV28; cdr3_aa: ASSLFILNTEAF
clone_size: NA; j_call: TRBJ1-2; v_call: TRBV7-9; cdr3_aa: ASTDSYGTIKGYT
clone_size: once; j_call: TRBJ1-5; v_call: TRBV29-1; cdr3_aa: SGEWTGGCQLQH
clone_size: NA; j_call: TRBJ1-6; v_call: TRBV19; cdr3_aa: ASSRTAVTYNSPLH
clone_size: few; j_call: TRBJ2-1; v_call: TRBV14; cdr3_aa: ASSQDVAGGQYNEQF
clone_size: NA; j_call: TRBJ1-1; v_call: TRBV7-9; cdr3_aa: ASSTGKGTEAF
clone_size: NA; j_call: TRBJ1-6; v_call: TRBV7-9; cdr3_aa: ASSSISGLGLNSPLH
clone_size: NA; j_call: TRBJ1-1; v_call: TRBV5-8; cdr3_aa: ASSQSVRVGFTEAF
clone_size: NA; j_call: TRBJ1-4; v_call: TRBV10-2; cdr3_aa: ASGDRGHEKLF
clone_size: NA; j_call: TRBJ2-7; v_call: TRBV4-2; cdr3_aa: ASSLHPLAGGPLSYEQY
clone_size: NA; j_call: TRBJ2-7; v_call: TRBV5-6; cdr3_aa: ASSLDRVNEQY
clone_size: NA; j_call: TRBJ1-5; v_call: TRBV10-3; cdr3_aa: AIRSDSSGQPQH
clone_size: NA; j_call: TRBJ1-5; v_call: TRBV6-1; cdr3_aa: ASDLGAGGQPQH
clone_size: NA; j_call: TRBJ2-7; v_call: TRBV6-4; cdr3_aa: AGRQGTYEQY
clone_size: NA; j_call: TRBJ2-1; v_call: TRBV10-1; cdr3_aa: ASSFHRGASTEQF
clone_size: NA; j_call: TRBJ2-1; v_call: TRBV9; cdr3_aa: ASTRGDSNEQF